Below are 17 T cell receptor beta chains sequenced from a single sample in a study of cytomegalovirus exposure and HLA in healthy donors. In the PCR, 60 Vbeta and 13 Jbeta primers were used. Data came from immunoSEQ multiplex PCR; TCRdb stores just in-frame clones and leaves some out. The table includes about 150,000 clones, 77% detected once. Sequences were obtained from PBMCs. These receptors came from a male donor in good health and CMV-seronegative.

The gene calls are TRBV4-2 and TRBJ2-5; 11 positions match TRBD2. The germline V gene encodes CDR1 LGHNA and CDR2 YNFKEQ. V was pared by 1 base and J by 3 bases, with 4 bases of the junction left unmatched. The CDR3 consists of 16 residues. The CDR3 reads CASSQAPGLAEETQYF. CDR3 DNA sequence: TGTGCCAGCAGCCAAGCCCCGGGACTAGCGGAAGAGACCCAGTACTTC.

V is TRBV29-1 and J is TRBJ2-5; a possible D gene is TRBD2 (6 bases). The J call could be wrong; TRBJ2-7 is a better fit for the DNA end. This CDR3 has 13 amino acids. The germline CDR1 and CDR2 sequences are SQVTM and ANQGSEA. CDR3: CSVEGGDSYEQYF. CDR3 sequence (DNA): TGCAGCGTTGAAGGGGGGGACTCTTACGAGCAGTACTTC.

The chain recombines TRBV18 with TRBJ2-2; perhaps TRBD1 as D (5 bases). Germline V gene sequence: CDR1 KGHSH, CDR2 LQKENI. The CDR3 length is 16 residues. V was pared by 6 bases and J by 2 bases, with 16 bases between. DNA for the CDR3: TGTGCCAGCTCCCACCGTAGAGACAGAAACACCGGGGAGCTGTTTTTT. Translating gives CASSHRRDRNTGELFF.

In DNA form, the CDR3 reads TGTGCCAGCAGTGAGAGTAGAGACAGTAATGAAAAACTGTTTTTT. This sequence encodes CASSESRDSNEKLFF. The V gene is TRBV2, the J gene TRBJ1-4; tentatively, D is TRBD1 (5 bases). The CDR3 consists of 15 residues. The V gene's germline CDR1 is SNHLY and CDR2 FYNNEI. V gave up 3 bases and J gave up 4 bases, with 12 bases separating them.

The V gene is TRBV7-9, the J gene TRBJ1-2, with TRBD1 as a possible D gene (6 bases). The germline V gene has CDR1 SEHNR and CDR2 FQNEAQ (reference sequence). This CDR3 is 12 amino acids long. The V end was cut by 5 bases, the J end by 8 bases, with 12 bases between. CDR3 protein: CASSHNRVGYTF. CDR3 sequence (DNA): TGTGCCAGCAGCCACAACAGGGTCGGCTACACCTTC. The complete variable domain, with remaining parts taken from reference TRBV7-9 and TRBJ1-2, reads DTGVSQNPRHKITKRGQNVTFRCDPISEHNRLYWYRQTLGQGPEFLTYFQNEAQLEKSRLLSDRFSAERPKGSFSTLEIQRTEQGDSAMYLCASSHNRVGYTFGSGTRLTVV.

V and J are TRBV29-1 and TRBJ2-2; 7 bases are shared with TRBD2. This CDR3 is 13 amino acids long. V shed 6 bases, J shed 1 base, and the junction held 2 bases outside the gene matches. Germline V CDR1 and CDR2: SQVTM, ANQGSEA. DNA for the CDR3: TGCAGCGTGGGGGAGGGGAACACCGGGGAGCTGTTTTTT. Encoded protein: CSVGEGNTGELFF.

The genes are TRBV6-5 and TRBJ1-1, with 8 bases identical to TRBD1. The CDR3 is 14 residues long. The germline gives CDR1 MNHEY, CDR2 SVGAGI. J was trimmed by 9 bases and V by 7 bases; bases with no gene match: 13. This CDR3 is CASKSNTGGEKAFF. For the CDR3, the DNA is TGTGCCAGCAAGAGTAACACAGGGGGAGAAAAAGCTTTCTTT.

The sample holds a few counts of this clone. The CDR3 here is CASSSRKGDSNQPQHF. The CDR3, as DNA: TGTGCCAGCAGCTCCAGGAAAGGGGATAGCAATCAGCCCCAGCATTTT. J is TRBJ1-5 and V is TRBV7-2; perhaps TRBD1 as D (5 bases). Germline-derived CDR1 and CDR2 are SGHTA and FQGNSA. The V and J ends lost 4 bases and 0 bases respectively, with 13 bases between them. The CDR3 loop spans 16 amino acids.

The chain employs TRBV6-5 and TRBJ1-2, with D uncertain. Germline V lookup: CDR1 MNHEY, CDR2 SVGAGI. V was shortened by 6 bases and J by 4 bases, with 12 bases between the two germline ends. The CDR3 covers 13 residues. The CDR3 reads CASSTRAVYGYTF. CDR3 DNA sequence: TGTGCCAGCAGCACGCGCGCGGTCTATGGCTACACCTTC.

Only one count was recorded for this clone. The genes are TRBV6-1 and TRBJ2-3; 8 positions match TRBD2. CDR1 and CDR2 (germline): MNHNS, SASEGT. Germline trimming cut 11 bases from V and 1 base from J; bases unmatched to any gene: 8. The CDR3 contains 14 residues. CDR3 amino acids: CALRRRGGTDTQYF. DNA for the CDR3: TGTGCCCTGCGGCGGCGGGGGGGCACAGATACGCAGTATTTT.

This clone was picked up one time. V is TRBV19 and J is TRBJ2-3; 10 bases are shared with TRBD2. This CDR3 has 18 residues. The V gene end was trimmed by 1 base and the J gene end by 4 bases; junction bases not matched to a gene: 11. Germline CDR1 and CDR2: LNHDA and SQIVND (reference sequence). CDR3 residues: CASSIGGLLAGIADTQYF. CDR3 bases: TGTGCCAGTAGTATAGGAGGGCTACTAGCGGGGATTGCAGATACGCAGTATTTT.

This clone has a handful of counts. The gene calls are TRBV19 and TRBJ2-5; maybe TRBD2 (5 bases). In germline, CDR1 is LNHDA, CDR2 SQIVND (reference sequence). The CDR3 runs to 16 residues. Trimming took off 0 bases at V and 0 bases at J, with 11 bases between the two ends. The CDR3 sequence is CASSIELAGYQETQYF. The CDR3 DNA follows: TGTGCCAGTAGTATAGAATTGGCGGGTTACCAAGAGACCCAGTACTTC.

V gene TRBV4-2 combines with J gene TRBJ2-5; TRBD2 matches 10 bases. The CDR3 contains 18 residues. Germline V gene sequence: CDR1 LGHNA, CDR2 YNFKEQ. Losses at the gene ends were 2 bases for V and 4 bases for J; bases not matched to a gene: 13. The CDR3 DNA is TGTGCCAGCAGCCAACCCAAGGGTAGCGGGGGGCCGGGAGAGACCCAGTACTTC. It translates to CASSQPKGSGGPGETQYF.

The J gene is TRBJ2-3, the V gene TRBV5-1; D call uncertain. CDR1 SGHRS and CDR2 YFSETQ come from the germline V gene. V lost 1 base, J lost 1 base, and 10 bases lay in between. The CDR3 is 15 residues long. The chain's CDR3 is CASSLNGYGTDTQYF. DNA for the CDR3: TGCGCCAGCAGCTTGAACGGGTACGGCACAGATACGCAGTATTTT.

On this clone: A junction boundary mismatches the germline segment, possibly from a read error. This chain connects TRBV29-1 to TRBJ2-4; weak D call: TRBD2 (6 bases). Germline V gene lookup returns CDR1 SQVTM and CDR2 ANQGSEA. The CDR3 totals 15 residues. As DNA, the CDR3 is TGCAGCGTTTTATCTAGCGACCTAGCCAAAAACAGTCAGTACTTC. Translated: CSVLSSDLAKNSQYF. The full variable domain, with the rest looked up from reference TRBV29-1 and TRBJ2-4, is SAVISQKPSRDICQRGTSLTIQCQVDSQVTMMFWYRQQPGQSLTLIATANQGSEATYESGFVIDKFPISRPNLTFSTLTVSNMSPEDSSIYLCSVLSSDLAKNSQYFGAGTRLSVL.

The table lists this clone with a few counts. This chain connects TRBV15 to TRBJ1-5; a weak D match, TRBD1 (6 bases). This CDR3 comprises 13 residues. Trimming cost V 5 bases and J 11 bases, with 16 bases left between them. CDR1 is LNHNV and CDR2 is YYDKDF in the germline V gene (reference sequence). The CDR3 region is CATSRARGSAQHF. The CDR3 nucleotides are TGTGCCACCAGCCGGGCCAGGGGCTCGGCCCAGCATTTT.

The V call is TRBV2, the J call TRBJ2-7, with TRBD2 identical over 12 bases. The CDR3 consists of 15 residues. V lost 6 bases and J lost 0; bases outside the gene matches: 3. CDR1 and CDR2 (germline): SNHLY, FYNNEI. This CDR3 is CASRQLAGGSYEQYF. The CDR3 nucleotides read TGTGCCAGCAGGCAACTAGCGGGAGGCTCCTACGAGCAGTACTTC. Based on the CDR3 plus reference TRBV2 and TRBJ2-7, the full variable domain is EPEVTQTPSHQVTQMGQEVILRCVPISNHLYFYWYRQILGQKVEFLVSFYNNEISEKSEIFDDQFSVERPDGSNFTLKIRSTKLEDSAMYFCASRQLAGGSYEQYFGPGTRLTVT.